These T cell receptor beta chains were read from a single sample in a study of shared clonotypes between healthy human individuals. TCRdb keeps only in-frame clones here, not all; method: immunoSEQ multiplex PCR. Here the sample spans about 580,000 clones, 95% to 98% being singletons. The sequencing sample was made of naive CD8+ T cells sorted from blood. The receptors come from a man in his thirties or forties in good health. CDR3s include the opening cysteine and the closing phenylalanine or tryptophan. The order of the fields is CDR3 protein, CDR3 DNA, V gene, D gene, J gene. A D gene is named only where the DNA matches it firmly.

CDR3aa: CSVRQGTEETQYF; CDR3nt: TGCAGCGTTCGACAGGGTACCGAAGAGACCCAGTACTTC; v_gene: TRBV29-1; d_gene: TRBD1; j_gene: TRBJ2-5
CDR3aa: CASSPRDRGYEQYF; CDR3nt: TGTGCCAGCAGCCCCAGGGACAGGGGCTACGAGCAGTACTTC; v_gene: TRBV9; d_gene: TRBD1; j_gene: TRBJ2-7
CDR3aa: CASSLTKSYEQYF; CDR3nt: TGTGCCAGCAGTTTAACTAAAAGCTACGAGCAGTACTTC; v_gene: TRBV27; d_gene: .; j_gene: TRBJ2-7
CDR3aa: CASSPTPDEQYF; CDR3nt: TGTGCCAGCAGCCCGACACCTGACGAGCAGTACTTC; v_gene: TRBV27; d_gene: .; j_gene: TRBJ2-7
CDR3aa: CSVDPGAPWDEQFF; CDR3nt: TGCAGCGTAGACCCTGGGGCTCCTTGGGATGAGCAGTTCTTC; v_gene: TRBV29-1; d_gene: .; j_gene: TRBJ2-1
CDR3aa: CASSPRAGERDEQFF; CDR3nt: TGTGCCAGCAGTCCGCGAGCGGGAGAACGTGATGAGCAGTTCTTC; v_gene: TRBV27; d_gene: TRBD2; j_gene: TRBJ2-1
CDR3aa: CASSLAVPGVGETQYF; CDR3nt: TGTGCCAGCAGCTTAGCCGTCCCGGGAGTGGGAGAGACCCAGTACTTC; v_gene: TRBV7-9; d_gene: .; j_gene: TRBJ2-5
CDR3aa: CASRPGLAIYEQYF; CDR3nt: TGTGCCAGCAGGCCGGGACTAGCGATATACGAGCAGTACTTC; v_gene: TRBV27; d_gene: TRBD2; j_gene: TRBJ2-7
CDR3aa: CSVVTTEQFF; CDR3nt: TGCAGCGTTGTCACGACTGAGCAGTTCTTC; v_gene: TRBV29-1; d_gene: .; j_gene: TRBJ2-1
CDR3aa: CASSQERGTEAFF; CDR3nt: TGCGCCAGCAGCCAAGAGAGGGGCACTGAAGCTTTCTTT; v_gene: TRBV4-1; d_gene: .; j_gene: TRBJ1-1